This T cell receptor (beta chain) originates from a study of vaccination and CD4 T cells after COVID-19. Sample treatment: approximately 9-day PBMC culture with coronavirus spike peptide pools or control peptides (ViraFEST assay). Researchers reported culturing over 1.5 million PBMCs per well with approximately 10 IU/ml IL-2 and approximately 10 ug/ml peptide pools. Scientists ran DNA taken from cultured CD4+ T cells through the Oncomine TCR Beta short-read assay for sequencing. TCRdb ran MiXCR on the PCR reads and lists one entry per CDR3 protein. The data contain roughly 12,000 distinct CDR3 sequences, under 60% of them singletons. V trimming: 3 bases; J trimming: 8 bases; junction bases outside the gene matches: 16. The CDR3 has 16 amino acids. The germline CDR1 and CDR2 sequences are SGDLS and YYNGEE. Worth noting for this clonotype: No antigen is known for it.

This specimen was cultured CD4+ T cells from blood, taken after SARS-CoV-2 vaccination. This clonotype was sampled from a human donor with COVID-19. V gene TRBV9 combines with J gene TRBJ1-1; 7 nucleotides line up with TRBD1. The CDR3 here is CASSERDRAFSGEAFF. Written as DNA, the CDR3 is TGTGCCAGCAGCGAGCGAGACAGGGCTTTTTCCGGAGAAGCTTTCTTT.